Reported below is one T cell receptor beta chain. Its antigen remains unknown. This specimen belongs to a study of blood T cells in healthy people across ages. Notes on the study in general: Older individuals had lower TCR beta diversity per million T cells (the decline was roughly linear). Samples with more naive T cells showed higher observed beta diversity.

CDR1 is DFQATT, CDR2 SNEGSKA, per germline (reference sequence). Deletions cut 6 bases from V and 3 bases from J, with 11 bases between. The CDR3 spans 12 residues. The sample, about 9.7 milliliters of peripheral blood, was drawn from each donor. Whenever a sample was processed, at least 6 million PBMCs were isolated. A second PCR, run for roughly 7 to 11 cycles, used a sample-barcoded 5' primer plus a J-beta primer mix. TCRdb redid the calling of the 5' RACE reads with MiXCR, one entry per CDR3 protein. The sample records about 770,000 distinct CDR3 sequences, around 45% being singletons. The chain links TRBV20-1 to TRBJ1-2; D is uncertain. The sequence came from a man in his 60s in good health. Source material: blood. Here the CDR3 reads CSAANGDYGYTF. CDR3 coding DNA: TGCAGTGCAGCGAACGGGGACTATGGCTACACCTTC.